A selection of T cell receptor beta chains follows, all from one sample in a study of identifying expanded T cells in peripheral blood. Method: immunoSEQ multiplex PCR; TCRdb's copy keeps in-frame clones and lacks some. The table shows some 70,000 clones, with roughly 88% occurring only once. Sample: blood. The source is a person aged 18-70 years in good health. The CDR3 runs from the conserved cysteine through the conserved F or W. Each record gives: V gene, CDR3 length, D gene, clone size, J gene, CDR3 DNA, CDR3 protein. A D gene is named only where the DNA matches it firmly. Rows give clone size only sometimes, using once, few, many, or a class for an expanded clone.

V gene: TRBV7-9; CDR3 length: 13; D gene: -; clone size: once; J gene: TRBJ2-5; CDR3 DNA: TGTGCCAGCAGCTGGGCGGAGGGGGAGACCCAGTACTTC; CDR3 protein: CASSWAEGETQYF
V gene: TRBV29-1; CDR3 length: 13; D gene: -; clone size: medium-sized; J gene: TRBJ1-3; CDR3 DNA: TGCAGCGTTACGACAGATTTTGGAAACACCATATATTTT; CDR3 protein: CSVTTDFGNTIYF
V gene: TRBV19; CDR3 length: 18; D gene: -; clone size: once; J gene: TRBJ1-5; CDR3 DNA: TGTGCCAGTAGTTACCCGGGACACGCACCGGGAGGCAATCAGCCCCAGCATTTT; CDR3 protein: CASSYPGHAPGGNQPQHF
V gene: TRBV7-8; CDR3 length: 16; D gene: TRBD2; clone size: -; J gene: TRBJ2-4; CDR3 DNA: TGTGCCAGCAGCTCCCCTGGGGAGGGAGCCAAAAACATTCAGTACTTC; CDR3 protein: CASSSPGEGAKNIQYF
V gene: TRBV7-2; CDR3 length: 13; D gene: -; clone size: once; J gene: TRBJ1-1; CDR3 DNA: TGTGCCAGCAGCCCGAGGTGGGGTGGGAGGGCTTTCTTT; CDR3 protein: CASSPRWGGRAFF
V gene: TRBV9; CDR3 length: 17; D gene: -; clone size: -; J gene: TRBJ1-3; CDR3 DNA: TGTGCCAGCAGCGTCGGCGGAGGGCAGGGTCGTGGAAACACCATATATTTT; CDR3 protein: CASSVGGGQGRGNTIYF
V gene: TRBV6-5; CDR3 length: 14; D gene: -; clone size: -; J gene: TRBJ1-2; CDR3 DNA: TGTGCCAGCAGTGTGGACGGATATAACTATGGCTACACCTTC; CDR3 protein: CASSVDGYNYGYTF
V gene: TRBV28; CDR3 length: 15; D gene: -; clone size: -; J gene: TRBJ2-2; CDR3 DNA: TGTGCCAGCAGCTCCAGGACTATGAGCACCGGGGAGCTGTTTTTT; CDR3 protein: CASSSRTMSTGELFF
V gene: TRBV15; CDR3 length: 14; D gene: -; clone size: -; J gene: TRBJ1-1; CDR3 DNA: TGTGCCACCAGCAGAGGTTCGGGGGGCGCAGCGGCTTTCTTT; CDR3 protein: CATSRGSGGAAAFF
V gene: TRBV19; CDR3 length: 15; D gene: -; clone size: -; J gene: TRBJ2-7; CDR3 DNA: TGTGCCAGTAGCGACAGCCAACTTAACTCCTACGAGCAGTACTTC; CDR3 protein: CASSDSQLNSYEQYF
V gene: TRBV20-1; CDR3 length: 11; D gene: -; clone size: -; J gene: TRBJ1-4; CDR3 DNA: TGCAGTGGTAGGGATAATGAAAAACTGTTTTTT; CDR3 protein: CSGRDNEKLFF
V gene: TRBV7-2; CDR3 length: 12; D gene: -; clone size: -; J gene: TRBJ2-3; CDR3 DNA: TGTGCCAGCAGCTTATTCGGGGATACGCAGTATTTT; CDR3 protein: CASSLFGDTQYF
V gene: TRBV2; CDR3 length: 13; D gene: -; clone size: -; J gene: TRBJ1-1; CDR3 DNA: TGTGCCTTCTTGCGGGAGTTGAACACTGAAGCTTTCTTT; CDR3 protein: CAFLRELNTEAFF
V gene: TRBV15; CDR3 length: 15; D gene: TRBD2; clone size: -; J gene: TRBJ2-1; CDR3 DNA: TGTGCCACCAGCAGAGTACTAGCGGGAGTCAATGAGCAGTTCTTC; CDR3 protein: CATSRVLAGVNEQFF